The 32 T cell receptor beta chains below come from one sample, sequenced in a study of cytotoxic CD8 clonotypes in ibrutinib-treated CLL. Method: immunoSEQ multiplex PCR; TCRdb's copy keeps in-frame clones and lacks some. The table has 100,000 to 150,000 clones, 70% to 90% seen once. This specimen was PBMCs, taken after 24 months of ibrutinib treatment. These receptors came from a human donor with chronic lymphocytic leukemia.

The chain combines TRBV5-1 with TRBJ2-1; TRBD2 matches at 14 bases. This CDR3 has 21 residues. V gave up 1 base and J gave up 3 bases; unmatched junction bases: 15. In germline, CDR1 is SGHRS, CDR2 YFSETQ. CDR3 in amino acids: CASSLRLTVGTSGGLYNEQFF. CDR3 DNA sequence: TGCGCCAGCAGCTTGCGTCTGACAGTTGGGACTAGCGGGGGCCTCTACAATGAGCAGTTCTTC. Supplemented by reference TRBV5-1 and TRBJ2-1, the full variable domain reads KAGVTQTPRYLIKTRGQQVTLSCSPISGHRSVSWYQQTPGQGLQFLFEYFSETQRNKGNFPGRFSGRQFSNSRSEMNVSTLELGDSALYLCASSLRLTVGTSGGLYNEQFFGPGTRLTVL.

This clone is a singleton in its sample. The chain has TRBV14 and TRBJ1-5, with no clear D. Trimming cost V 1 base and J 9 bases, with 7 bases left between them. The CDR3 has 12 residues. Germline assignment: CDR1 SGHDN and CDR2 FVKESK. CDR3 DNA sequence: TGTGCCAGCAGCCAAGGGTATAGGCCCCAGCATTTT. It codes for CASSQGYRPQHF.

The chain joins TRBV10-3 to TRBJ1-5, with D hard to call. The V end lost 0 bases, the J end lost 6 bases, and 6 bases lay between the germline ends. The CDR3 spans 13 residues. Germline loops: CDR1 ENHRY, CDR2 SYGVKD. This CDR3 is CAISESEVQPQHF. CDR3 nucleotide sequence: TGTGCCATCAGTGAGTCCGAGGTTCAGCCCCAGCATTTT.

The chain employs TRBV5-4 and TRBJ2-3, with 8 bases matching TRBD2. The J segment lost 2 bases and the V segment lost 1 base, leaving 6 bases of the junction unmatched. Germline CDR1 and CDR2: SGHNT and YYREEE (reference sequence). The CDR3 runs 16 residues. The CDR3 reads CASSLPGGVATDTQYF. The CDR3 nucleotides are TGTGCCAGCAGCTTGCCGGGGGGGGTTGCCACAGATACGCAGTATTTT.

The chain joins TRBV18 to TRBJ1-4; D might be TRBD1 (5 bases). Trimming removed 8 bases at V and 6 bases at J, with 19 bases between. The CDR3 contains 15 residues. Germline V CDR1 and CDR2: KGHSH, LQKENI. The CDR3 DNA reads as TGTGCCAGCGCTAATTCAGGGCCGGAGTATGAAAAACTGTTTTTT. This gives the protein CASANSGPEYEKLFF.

V gene TRBV28 combines with J gene TRBJ1-2; 9 nucleotides align to TRBD1. The length of the CDR3 is 18 residues. V was pared by 3 bases and J by 2 bases, with 13 bases of the junction left unmatched. Germline values: CDR1 MDHEN, CDR2 SYDVKM. This chain's CDR3 is CASSFSRPTTGGNYGYTF. The CDR3 DNA sequence: TGTGCCAGCAGTTTCAGCCGCCCGACAACAGGGGGCAACTATGGCTACACCTTC.

The J gene is TRBJ2-5, the V gene TRBV4-1, with 7 positions matching TRBD1. After removal of 2 bases from V and 5 bases from J, the junction contained 5 bases not matched to a gene. CDR1 MGHRA and CDR2 YSYEKL come from the germline V gene. The CDR3 covers 14 residues. The CDR3 bases are TGCGCCAGCAGCCAAACAGGGGTCGGGGAGACCCAGTACTTC. It yields the protein CASSQTGVGETQYF.

The chain couples TRBV4-3 to TRBJ1-4; 8 bases are shared with TRBD1. This CDR3 comprises 14 residues. The trim removed 5 bases at V and 9 bases at J, leaving 8 bases unmatched. Germline V gives CDR1 LGHNA, CDR2 YSLEER. The CDR3 loop reads CASSGTSGGQKLFF. The CDR3 bases are TGCGCCAGCAGCGGGACGTCAGGGGGCCAAAAACTGTTTTTT.

This chain links TRBV7-2 with TRBJ2-2; a possible D gene is TRBD1 (6 bases). V was pared by 4 bases and J by 0 bases, with 9 bases between. This CDR3 region has 15 residues. Germline loops: CDR1 SGHTA, CDR2 FQGNSA. The CDR3 sequence: CASSSTGTNTGELFF. For the CDR3, the DNA is TGTGCCAGCAGCTCGACAGGAACGAACACCGGGGAGCTGTTTTTT. The full variable domain, its missing parts supplied by reference TRBV7-2 and TRBJ2-2, is GAGVSQSPSNKVTEKGKDVELRCDPISGHTALYWYRQSLGQGLEFLIYFQGNSAPDKSGLPSDRFSAERTGGSVSTLTIQRTQQEDSAVYLCASSSTGTNTGELFFGEGSRLTVL.

The V and J genes are TRBV9 and TRBJ2-1; TRBD2 matches at 8 bases. This CDR3 is built from 15 residues. Trimming took 4 bases from V and 9 from J; bases not matched to a gene: 12. Germline-derived CDR1 and CDR2 are SGDLS and YYNGEE. CDR3 sequence: CASSSSGSGQFEQFF. The CDR3 DNA reads as TGTGCCAGCAGCTCAAGCGGGAGCGGTCAGTTTGAGCAGTTCTTC.

The J gene is TRBJ2-7, the V gene TRBV6-5, with D hard to call. Deletions cut 7 bases from V and 3 bases from J, with 16 bases between. CDR3 length equals 14 residues. Germline lookup yields CDR1 MNHEY and CDR2 SVGAGI. Here the CDR3 reads CASTESANYYEQYF. CDR3 sequence (DNA): TGTGCCAGCACCGAGTCGGCCAACTACTACGAGCAGTACTTC.

As DNA, the CDR3 is TGTGCCAGCGGGGGGACGGTGAACACTGAAGCTTTCTTT. Protein product: CASGGTVNTEAFF. The chain joins TRBV18 to TRBJ1-1; TRBD1 is a possible D gene (5 bases). This CDR3 has 13 amino acids. The germline V and J ends were trimmed by 8 bases and 0 bases, with 10 bases remaining between them. CDR1 is KGHSH and CDR2 is LQKENI in the germline V gene. The variable domain in full, completed from reference TRBV18 and TRBJ1-1, reads NAGVMQNPRHLVRRRGQEARLRCSPMKGHSHVYWYRQLPEEGLKFMVYLQKENIIDESGMPKERFSAEFPKEGPSILRIQQVVRGDSAAYFCASGGTVNTEAFFGQGTRLTVV.

The chain is built from TRBV19 and TRBJ2-7, with TRBD1 matching 9 bases. The CDR3 sequence is 15 residues long. CDR1 is LNHDA and CDR2 is SQIVND in the germline V gene (reference sequence). The J segment lost 1 base and the V segment lost 0 bases, leaving 1 base of the junction unmatched. CDR3 region: CASSIEGQGSYEQYF. The DNA for the CDR3 is TGTGCCAGTAGTATAGAGGGACAGGGATCCTACGAGCAGTACTTC.

V and J are TRBV19 and TRBJ1-5, with 9 bases aligning to TRBD1. Looked up from germline, CDR1 is LNHDA and CDR2 is SQIVND (reference sequence). CDR3 length: 17 residues. With 4 bases clipped from V and 2 bases from J, the junction kept 9 bases outside the gene matches. In DNA form, the CDR3 reads TGTGCCAGTAGTAGCTCCGGGACAGGGTGGGGCAATCAGCCCCAGCATTTT. Its protein product is CASSSSGTGWGNQPQHF.

The chain recombines TRBV5-1 with TRBJ2-3; TRBD1 matches at 9 bases. The CDR3 loop spans 14 amino acids. V gave up 2 bases and J gave up 4 bases; unmatched junction bases: 2. Per germline, CDR1 SGHRS and CDR2 YFSETQ. In nucleotides, the CDR3 is TGCGCCAGCAGCTTTGGACAGGGGCCAGATACGCAGTATTTT. It encodes CASSFGQGPDTQYF.

This chain uses TRBV11-2 with TRBJ1-2, with 7 bases matching TRBD1. The CDR3 totals 18 residues. V was pared by 4 bases and J by 0 bases, with 14 bases of the junction left unmatched. CDR1 and CDR2 from the germline V gene are SGHAT and FQNNGV. CDR3 in DNA: TGTGCCAGCAGCTCCGTCCGGGACAGACGCCTAGCTAACTATGGCTACACCTTC. It codes for CASSSVRDRRLANYGYTF.

The CDR3 loop is CASSQDLAWGASEWYEQYF. The CDR3 coding sequence is TGCGCCAGCAGCCAAGATCTCGCTTGGGGAGCTAGCGAGTGGTACGAGCAGTACTTC. V is TRBV4-3 and J is TRBJ2-7; perhaps TRBD2 as D (6 bases). CDR3 size: 19 residues. The germline V gene encodes CDR1 LGHNA and CDR2 YSLEER. V shed 0 bases and J shed 4 bases, with 25 bases lying between them.

The rearrangement links TRBV28 to TRBJ1-4, with D perhaps matching TRBD1 (6 bases). The CDR3 extends over 16 amino acids. Trimming removed 6 bases from V and 8 bases from J, with 22 bases in between. The germline V gene encodes CDR1 MDHEN and CDR2 SYDVKM. DNA of the CDR3: TGTGCCAGCAGCAACCCCGCGCAGGGGAGTAGGGAAAAACTGTTTTTT. Translating it yields CASSNPAQGSREKLFF.

V and J are TRBV7-8 and TRBJ2-2; TRBD1 matches at 7 bases. The germline V gene encodes CDR1 SGHVS and CDR2 FQNEAQ. Trimming cost V 2 bases and J 4 bases; bases outside gene matches: 7. The CDR3 length is 16 residues. CDR3 amino acids: CASSLYQGVITGELFF. The CDR3 DNA follows: TGTGCCAGCAGCTTATATCAGGGGGTGATCACCGGGGAGCTGTTTTTT. Full variable domain (rest looked up from reference TRBV7-8 and TRBJ2-2): GAGVSQSPRYKVAKRGQDVALRCDPISGHVSLFWYQQALGQGPEFLTYFQNEAQLDKSGLPSDRFFAERPEGSVSTLKIQRTQQEDSAVYLCASSLYQGVITGELFFGEGSRLTVL.

The chain is built from TRBV19 and TRBJ1-1; 12 bases match TRBD1. V was pared by 5 bases and J by 11 bases, with 12 bases of the junction left unmatched. Germline V lookup: CDR1 LNHDA, CDR2 SQIVND (reference sequence). CDR3 length: 15 amino acids. The CDR3 loop is CASSPGTGGANGAFF. The CDR3 DNA reads TGTGCCAGTAGTCCCGGGACAGGGGGCGCGAATGGTGCTTTCTTT.

The chain recombines TRBV5-6 with TRBJ2-7, with TRBD1 identical over 8 bases. The trim removed 4 bases at V and 3 bases at J, leaving 3 bases unmatched. Germline lookup yields CDR1 SGHDT and CDR2 YYEEEE. The CDR3 sequence is 13 residues long. CDR3: CASSQTGVYEQYF. The DNA for the CDR3 is TGTGCCAGCAGCCAGACAGGGGTCTACGAGCAGTACTTC.

In its sample, this clone was seen a few times. The V and J genes are TRBV10-3 and TRBJ1-6; maybe TRBD1 (6 bases). Trimming stripped 0 bases from V and 4 bases from J, with 7 bases between. The germline CDR1 and CDR2 sequences are ENHRY and SYGVKD. The CDR3 sequence is 15 residues long. As DNA, the CDR3 is TGTGCCATCAGTGAGTCGGACAGATATAATTCACCCCTCCACTTT. This translates into CAISESDRYNSPLHF.

The rearrangement uses TRBV9 and TRBJ2-3; a possible D gene is TRBD2 (5 bases). The V gene lost 6 bases and the J gene lost 2 bases, with 10 bases spanning the gap. Germline V gene lookup returns CDR1 SGDLS and CDR2 YYNGEE. The length of the CDR3 is 13 residues. The CDR3 sequence is CASTNDYTDTQYF. DNA of the CDR3: TGTGCCAGCACGAACGACTACACAGATACGCAGTATTTT.

This rearrangement joins TRBV5-5 to TRBJ1-1, with 8 positions matching TRBD1. CDR3 length equals 16 residues. V shed 4 bases and J 0 bases; nucleotides not matched to a gene: 8. Germline assignment: CDR1 SGHKS and CDR2 YYEKEE (reference sequence). The CDR3 loop is CASSRQGSLMNTEAFF. The CDR3 nucleotides are TGTGCCAGCAGCCGACAGGGGAGTCTAATGAACACTGAAGCTTTCTTT.

The chain links TRBV5-1 to TRBJ2-1; D perhaps matches TRBD2 (6 bases). CDR1 and CDR2 (germline): SGHRS, YFSETQ. With 4 bases removed from V and 9 bases from J, the gap between germline ends came to 23 bases. This CDR3 spans 16 amino acids. The CDR3 DNA sequence: TGCGCCAGCAGCGTAGTTGCGGGACTCATGAAGGGTGAGCAGTTCTTC. Its translation: CASSVVAGLMKGEQFF.

The J gene is TRBJ2-7, the V gene TRBV4-1; 7 nucleotides match TRBD2. Per the germline V gene, CDR1 is MGHRA and CDR2 is YSYEKL. V was clipped by 5 bases and J by 2 bases; unmatched bases: 9. CDR3 length equals 15 residues. CDR3 nucleotides: TGCGCCAGCAGCTCTTGGGGCGGGGGTACCTACGAGCAGTACTTC. It yields the protein CASSSWGGGTYEQYF.

This clone was seen only once. The sample carries other DNA sequences with the same CDR3. The genes are TRBV4-1 and TRBJ2-4, with 10 positions matching TRBD1. Germline values: CDR1 MGHRA, CDR2 YSYEKL. CDR3 length: 15 residues. V lost 3 bases and J lost 3; bases outside the gene matches: 2. CDR3 sequence (DNA): TGCGCCAGCAGCCAGGGACAGGGGAGCAAAAACATTCAGTACTTC. This gives the protein CASSQGQGSKNIQYF.

This chain joins TRBV30 and TRBJ2-3; 15 bases agree with TRBD2. The germline gives CDR1 GTSNPN, CDR2 SVGIG (reference sequence). V was pared by 4 bases and J by 3 bases, with 14 bases of the junction left unmatched. The CDR3 covers 19 residues. CDR3 nucleotides: TGTGCCTGGAAAGTATTGCAGGGACTAGCGGGGGGCCGGACAGATACGCAGTATTTT. Translation gives CAWKVLQGLAGGRTDTQYF.

V and J are TRBV28 and TRBJ1-1; the D is unclear. Germline values: CDR1 MDHEN, CDR2 SYDVKM. Trimming pared 7 bases from V and 1 base from J, leaving 13 bases between. The CDR3 has 14 amino acids. The CDR3 DNA reads TGTGCCAGCACCATATACGGAGGGAACACTGAAGCTTTCTTT. Translated: CASTIYGGNTEAFF.

This chain joins TRBV5-1 and TRBJ2-7; 9 bases align to TRBD1. V lost 4 bases to trimming and J lost 2 bases; unmatched junction nucleotides: 7. CDR3 length: 15 amino acids. The germline CDR1 and CDR2 sequences are SGHRS and YFSETQ. CDR3 nucleotide sequence: TGCGCCAGCAGCAGTACCGGGACAGGGACCTACGAGCAGTACTTC. It translates to CASSSTGTGTYEQYF.

V is TRBV6-6 and J is TRBJ1-3; 8 bases align to TRBD1. The germline V gene has CDR1 MNHNY and CDR2 SVGAGI (reference sequence). After removal of 2 bases from V and 4 bases from J, the junction contained 4 bases not matched to a gene. The CDR3 loop spans 15 amino acids. CDR3 coding DNA: TGTGCCAGCAGTTACCAGGGGGCAACGGGAAACACCATATATTTT. It encodes CASSYQGATGNTIYF.

The table lists this clone with a count of one. The chain employs TRBV5-6 and TRBJ2-3; D is perhaps TRBD2 (6 bases). The V and J ends lost 6 bases and 2 bases respectively, with 13 bases between them. The CDR3 is 14 residues long. Germline V gene data show CDR1 as SGHDT and CDR2 as YYEEEE. CDR3 bases: TGTGCCAGCAACAAGGTAGCGGCCACAGATACGCAGTATTTT. It is translated as CASNKVAATDTQYF.